This T cell receptor (beta chain) stems from a study of blood T cell repertoires in COVID-19. Germline values: CDR1 SGHAT, CDR2 FQNNGV. There are 14 residues in the CDR3. Germline trimming cut 3 bases from V and 4 bases from J; bases unmatched to any gene: 3. Measured with immunoSEQ multiplex PCR; TCRdb has only the in-frame clones, and not every one. Here the sample spans about 210,000 clones, roughly 88% being singletons. The V and J genes are TRBV11-2 and TRBJ1-2, with 9 bases matching TRBD1. Input material: peripheral blood. The clonotype was recovered from a man over 45 with active or convalescent COVID-19. The CDR3 sequence is CASSFGTGFYGYTF. The CDR3 region has the DNA TGTGCCAGCAGCTTCGGGACAGGGTTCTATGGCTACACCTTC.